This is a list of T cell receptor beta chains from one sample in a study of blood T cell repertoires in COVID-19. TCRdb's copy holds only in-frame clones and misses some; the assay was immunoSEQ multiplex PCR. The table includes 300,000 to 350,000 clones, about nine tenths detected once. Sample: PBMCs or T cells enriched from blood (not recorded which). All receptors derive from a woman younger than 45 who had recovered from COVID-19. The CDR3 runs from the conserved cysteine through the conserved F or W. Each record gives: D gene, J gene, V gene, clone size, CDR3 protein, CDR3 DNA. A D gene is named only where the DNA matches it firmly. Expanded clones get a size class; other rows say once, few or many, or leave the size out.

>TRBD1|TRBJ2-7|TRBV5-8|.
CASSSGTGVYEQYF
TGTGCCAGCAGCTCCGGGACAGGGGTCTACGAGCAGTACTTC
>.|TRBJ1-2|TRBV15|.
CATSRGGRADANYGYTF
TGTGCCACCAGCAGGGGAGGTAGGGCAGACGCTAACTATGGCTACACCTTC
>TRBD1|TRBJ2-2|TRBV28|.
CASSYTSTGVNTGELFF
TGTGCCAGCAGTTATACCTCGACAGGGGTTAACACCGGGGAGCTGTTTTTT
>TRBD1|TRBJ1-2|TRBV18|.
CASSPWTGSGYTF
TGTGCCAGCTCACCATGGACAGGGTCTGGCTACACCTTC
>TRBD1|TRBJ2-5|TRBV7-2|.
CASSPGTGGMETQYF
TGTGCCAGCAGCCCGGGGACAGGGGGCATGGAGACCCAGTACTTC
>.|TRBJ2-7|TRBV5-6|.
CASSLTGYTTYEQYF
TGTGCCAGCAGCTTGACAGGGTACACCACCTACGAGCAGTACTTC
>.|TRBJ1-1|TRBV6-2/TRBV6-3|few
CASSSTGGGTEAFF
TGTGCCAGCAGTTCCACGGGGGGCGGCACTGAAGCTTTCTTT
>.|TRBJ2-3|TRBV7-6|.
CASSLDRQAVDTQYF
TGTGCCAGCAGCTTAGATCGGCAGGCTGTAGATACGCAGTATTTT
>TRBD2|TRBJ2-1|TRBV5-4|.
CASSLAPTGGPFNEQFF
TGTGCCAGCAGCTTGGCGCCTACGGGAGGGCCTTTCAATGAGCAGTTCTTC
>.|TRBJ2-3|TRBV7-6|.
CASSLGQYTDTQYF
TGTGCCAGCAGCTTAGGACAGTACACAGATACGCAGTATTTT
>TRBD1|TRBJ2-3|TRBV19|.
CASSGTGGNTQYF
TGTGCCAGTAGTGGGACAGGGGGGAATACGCAGTATTTT
>TRBD1|TRBJ1-2|TRBV6-5|.
CASSYTGGNYGYTF
TGTGCCAGCAGTTATACAGGGGGTAACTATGGCTACACCTTC
>TRBD2|TRBJ2-1|TRBV10-3|.
CAISGASGRRGDYNEQFF
TGTGCCATCAGTGGGGCTAGCGGGAGGAGGGGGGACTACAATGAGCAGTTCTTC
>TRBD2|TRBJ2-3|TRBV3-1/TRBV3-2|.
CASSQGPSGRGGTQYF
TGTGCCAGCAGCCAAGGACCTAGCGGGAGGGGAGGTACGCAGTATTTT
>.|TRBJ2-2|TRBV6-4|.
CASRWDSYTGELFF
TGTGCCAGCAGATGGGACTCCTACACCGGGGAGCTGTTTTTT
>.|TRBJ2-3|TRBV5-1|many
CASSPALDSSTDTQYF
TGCGCCAGCAGCCCGGCCTTGGACAGCAGCACAGATACGCAGTATTTT
>TRBD1|TRBJ1-6|TRBV2|.
CASSERDRVSSPLHF
TGTGCCAGCAGTGAAAGGGACAGGGTTTCCTCACCCCTCCACTTT
>TRBD1|TRBJ2-7|TRBV5-1|.
CASRNGQATYEQYF
TGCGCCAGCAGGAATGGACAGGCGACCTACGAGCAGTACTTC
>.|TRBJ2-3|TRBV12-5|.
CASGKNRYTQYF
TGTGCTAGTGGAAAGAATAGATATACGCAGTATTTT
>.|TRBJ2-7|TRBV29-1|.
CSVAGVADVRTTAYEQYF
TGCAGCGTTGCCGGGGTAGCCGACGTTAGGACTACAGCCTACGAGCAGTACTTC
>.|TRBJ1-1|TRBV19|once
CASRVAGGQFTEAFF
TGTGCCAGTAGGGTGGCCGGGGGGCAGTTCACCGAAGCTTTCTTT
>TRBD2|TRBJ2-7|TRBV9|few
CASSVTSGNEQYF
TGTGCCAGCAGCGTTACTAGCGGGAACGAGCAGTACTTC
>TRBD1|TRBJ2-7|TRBV2|.
CASSADRGLSPNEQYF
TGTGCCAGCAGTGCGGACAGGGGGCTCTCTCCGAACGAGCAGTACTTC
>.|TRBJ1-2|TRBV7-3|.
CASSLRQDYGYTF
TGTGCCAGCAGCTTAAGACAGGATTATGGCTACACCTTC
>.|TRBJ1-2|TRBV4-2|.
CASSRNRESYTF
TGTGCCAGCAGCCGCAACAGGGAGAGTTACACCTTC
>.|TRBJ1-6|TRBV19|.
CASSLLGTFNSPLHF
TGTGCCAGTAGTCTCCTGGGGACATTTAATTCACCCCTCCACTTT
>.|TRBJ2-3|TRBV12-3/TRBV12-4|.
CASSLAGTNTQYF
TGTGCCAGCAGTCTGGCGGGAACCAATACGCAGTATTTT
>TRBD1|TRBJ1-2|TRBV4-1|few
CASSQSGTGITKPIGYTF
TGCGCCAGCAGCCAATCCGGGACAGGGATCACAAAGCCGATCGGCTACACCTTC
>.|TRBJ2-1|TRBV19|.
CASSILLPPYGEQFF
TGTGCCAGTAGTATCCTCCTCCCTCCTTACGGTGAGCAGTTCTTC
>TRBD2|TRBJ2-7|TRBV15|few
CATSRGGGSGDEQYF
TGTGCCACCAGCAGAGGAGGCGGGAGCGGCGACGAGCAGTACTTC
>.|TRBJ2-3|TRBV7-9|.
CASSRGGGKVDTQYF
TGTGCCAGCAGCCGAGGTGGTGGAAAAGTGGATACGCAGTATTTT
>TRBD2|TRBJ2-1|TRBV4-3|.
CASREGLAGVYNEQFF
TGCGCCAGCAGAGAGGGACTAGCGGGCGTATACAATGAGCAGTTCTTC
>.|TRBJ1-4|TRBV5-1|once
CASSPTTGSANEKLFF
TGCGCCAGCAGCCCCACAACAGGGTCGGCTAATGAAAAACTGTTTTTT
>.|TRBJ2-7|TRBV28|.
CASSLYQDMYEQYF
TGTGCCAGCAGCCTCTACCAGGACATGTACGAGCAGTACTTC
>TRBD1|TRBJ1-2|TRBV12-5|.
CASGWALNPGQVNYGYTF
TGTGCTAGTGGCTGGGCTTTAAACCCGGGACAGGTTAACTATGGCTACACCTTC